The 8 T cell receptor beta chains listed next were all sequenced from one sample in a study of blood T cell repertoires in COVID-19. The protocol was immunoSEQ multiplex PCR, while the TCRdb copy is restricted to in-frame clones and leaves out a portion. The table includes roughly 60,000 clones, almost 95% detected once. Sequenced input: peripheral blood. These receptors originate from a man in his forties or fifties with active COVID-19.

The chain links TRBV4-3 to TRBJ2-1; 9 bases are shared with TRBD2. Losses at the gene ends were 4 bases for V and 0 bases for J; bases not matched to a gene: 1. There are 15 residues in the CDR3. Germline V gene lookup returns CDR1 LGHNA and CDR2 YSLEER. The CDR3 is CASSPAGGSYNEQFF. The CDR3 bases are TGCGCCAGCAGCCCAGCGGGGGGCTCCTACAATGAGCAGTTCTTC.

The chain joins TRBV5-1 to TRBJ2-5; TRBD2 matches 7 bases. V shed 4 bases and J 5 bases; nucleotides not matched to a gene: 8. Germline V lookup: CDR1 SGHRS, CDR2 YFSETQ. This CDR3 is 14 amino acids long. The CDR3 reads CASSQSTGGETQYF. The CDR3 DNA reads TGCGCCAGCAGCCAGTCGACCGGGGGGGAGACCCAGTACTTC.

The chain uses TRBV7-8 and TRBJ1-1; 8 bases agree with TRBD1. CDR3 length: 14 residues. With 2 bases clipped from V and 5 bases from J, the junction kept 4 bases outside the gene matches. Germline CDR1 reads SGHVS; CDR2 reads FQNEAQ. CDR3 nucleotides: TGTGCCAGCAGCTTACAGGGGGCGCGGACTGAAGCTTTCTTT. This gives the protein CASSLQGARTEAFF.

For the CDR3, the DNA is TGTGCCAGCAGTGACTCGCCGGGACAGGGGGTAGATGGCTACACCTTC. It specifies CASSDSPGQGVDGYTF. The chain couples TRBV6-4 to TRBJ1-2; TRBD1 matches at 11 bases. This CDR3 contains 16 residues. Germline trimming cut 0 bases from V and 6 bases from J; bases unmatched to any gene: 6. From germline, CDR1 is MRHNA and CDR2 SNTAGT.

The chain combines TRBV27 with TRBJ2-3; 12 bases match TRBD2. V lost 2 bases to trimming and J lost 0 bases; unmatched junction nucleotides: 3. The CDR3 is made up of 17 amino acids. Per the germline V gene, CDR1 is MNHEY and CDR2 is SMNVEV (reference sequence). Here the CDR3 DNA reads TGTGCCAGCAGTTTAAGGACTAGCGGGGATAGCACAGATACGCAGTATTTT. It encodes CASSLRTSGDSTDTQYF.

The V call is TRBV7-2, the J call TRBJ1-1, with 7 bases matching TRBD1. Per the germline V gene, CDR1 is SGHTA and CDR2 is FQGNSA. This CDR3 comprises 15 residues. V gave up 5 bases and J gave up 3 bases; unmatched junction bases: 9. CDR3 protein: CASSPDRERDTEAFF. CDR3 nucleotide sequence: TGTGCCAGCAGCCCTGACAGGGAACGGGACACTGAAGCTTTCTTT.

The chain uses TRBV10-3 and TRBJ1-5, with D tentatively TRBD1 (6 bases). Germline values: CDR1 ENHRY, CDR2 SYGVKD. The CDR3 has 14 residues. Trimming took off 10 bases at V and 0 bases at J, with 13 bases between the two ends. CDR3 coding DNA: TGTGCCACAGCCGACAGGACTAGCAATCAGCCCCAGCATTTT. It is translated as CATADRTSNQPQHF.

Here the CDR3 DNA reads TGTGCCAGCAGTTACTCAACAGGGGGCTATGAGCCCCAGCATTTT. Translated: CASSYSTGGYEPQHF. The chain couples TRBV6-2 or TRBV6-3 to TRBJ1-5; the match to TRBD1 covers 9 bases. The CDR3 is made up of 15 amino acids. Germline assignment: CDR1 MNHEY and CDR2 SVGEGT. V shed 0 bases and J 8 bases; nucleotides not matched to a gene: 5.